The clone carrying this T cell receptor beta chain was observed at least ten times. The antigen is not known. This CDR3 spans 23 amino acids. This specimen belongs to a study of T-cell reconstitution after alpha-beta-depleted transplantation in children. Whole-study results and caveats: Expanded graft clones numbering several hundred reportedly gave rise to alpha-beta T cells about two months after transplant. T-cell numbers and diversity, one year after transplant, stemmed largely from T cells that were newly produced.

Preparing the TCRbeta library involved the use of unique molecular identifiers. TCRdb called the PCR reads again in MiXCR, with one record for every CDR3 protein. The table records 85,000 to 120,000 distinct CDR3 sequences, 4.5% to 7.5% of them present only once. The chain couples TRBV21-1 to TRBJ2-7; TRBD2, the table's D call, was not compared with the DNA. TRBV21-1 is a listed pseudogene. This material consisted of PBMCs, mostly from graft donor cells, taken 60 days after TCRalphabeta/CD19-depleted stem cell transplant. The TCR was taken from a female patient aged 2 to 10 who had a stem cell transplant for Fanconi anemia, so the T cells may come from the graft donor. This CDR3 is CASSNPKTHELAGGPPSSYEQYF. CDR3 sequence (DNA): TGTGCCAGCAGCAATCCAAAAACACACGAACTAGCGGGAGGGCCCCCGAGCTCCTACGAGCAGTACTTC.